A selection of T cell receptor beta chains follows, all from one sample in a study of T cells in severe cutaneous drug reactions. TCRdb reanalyzed the multiplex PCR reads and collapses them to one entry per CDR3 protein, without DNA. Its clone listing holds over 20,000 distinct CDR3 sequences. The sequencing input was PBMCs. The receptors come from a human donor with toxic epidermal necrolysis, a severe cutaneous drug reaction. CDR3s include the opening cysteine and the closing phenylalanine or tryptophan. Size tells how often a clone was seen (once, few, many) or the class of an expanded clone, and some rows leave it out.

TRBV18	medium-sized	TRBJ2-2	CASSRQGANTGELFF
TRBV5-1	-	TRBJ2-3	CASRAEANTDTQYF
TRBV4-2	-	TRBJ1-3	CASSQEGTGIGNTIYF
TRBV28	-	TRBJ2-7	CAILDEREGREQYF
TRBV28	-	TRBJ1-5	CASSLSGTGNQPQHF
TRBV6-6	-	TRBJ2-1	CASISPGGGGYEQFF
TRBV4-1	-	TRBJ2-7	CASSQLPPTVRSSYEQYF
TRBV6-5	medium-sized	TRBJ2-7	CASSRRDNRYEQYF
TRBV28	-	TRBJ2-7	CASSFGPSGRYEQYF
TRBV14	-	TRBJ2-2	CASSRFLGGPFGELFF
TRBV9	-	TRBJ2-1	CASSPLRYNEQFF
TRBV5-4	-	TRBJ2-1	CASSFPPASGTHNEQFF
TRBV20-1	-	TRBJ1-1	CSASGGSSVEAFF
TRBV27	-	TRBJ1-1	CASSFQGLSKNTEAFF
TRBV11-1	-	TRBJ2-7	CASSPNVGDYEQYF
TRBV12-3/TRBV12-4	-	TRBJ2-2	CASSSSGTSRIGELFF
TRBV27	-	TRBJ2-7	CASSLGQVATLYEQYF
TRBV4-3	-	TRBJ2-5	CASTREREETQYF
TRBV15	-	TRBJ2-5	CATKSGTEETQYF
TRBV14	medium-sized	TRBJ2-1	CASSPQVGRAFNEQFF
TRBV5-1	-	TRBJ2-1	CASSGTGDSYNEQFF
TRBV3-1	-	TRBJ2-7	CASSHASGTYPYEQYF
TRBV6-6	-	TRBJ2-6	CASSYSSGANVLTF
TRBV19	-	TRBJ1-2	CASSGTRTNYGYTF
TRBV28	-	TRBJ1-4	CASSLSTGDWGKLFF
TRBV2	-	TRBJ1-5	CASRGQGGTNQPQHF
TRBV29-1	-	TRBJ2-7	CSVEVGTGVHEQYF
TRBV11-2	-	TRBJ1-5	CASSLGQGANQPQHF
TRBV20-1	-	TRBJ2-7	CSARDPSQSSYEQYF
TRBV7-9	-	TRBJ2-3	CASSSLTSGRSDTQYF
TRBV29-1	-	TRBJ2-7	CSVSGLAAPYEQYF
TRBV24-1	-	TRBJ1-1	CATRKGVNTEAFF
TRBV29-1	medium-sized	TRBJ2-3	CSVEGQKTDTQYF
TRBV20-1	-	TRBJ2-7	CSARDMNWRPYEQYF
TRBV4-1	-	TRBJ2-1	CASSQAGGEQFF
TRBV29-1	-	TRBJ2-5	CSVEGSWGETQYF
TRBV6-5	medium-sized	TRBJ2-3	CASSSRDRRTDTQYF
TRBV29-1	-	TRBJ2-1	CSFNRDLSYNEQFF
TRBV6-5	medium-sized	TRBJ2-1	CASSFSGSSYNEQFF
TRBV6-1	medium-sized	TRBJ1-5	CASSDLGTALNQPQHF
TRBV4-3	-	TRBJ2-5	CASSLDYRGLQETQYF
TRBV2	-	TRBJ1-4	CATARTNREKLFF
TRBV11-2	-	TRBJ2-7	CASSSGSEQYF